The 22 T cell receptor beta chains presented below share a single source sample, sequenced in a study of T cells in Graves' hyperthyroidism and ophthalmopathy. From RNA transcripts, TCR beta CDR3 regions were amplified. The HTBI primer set drove a first-round RT-PCR of the TCR CDR3. MiXCR, run by TCRdb on the multiplex PCR reads, gives a single entry per CDR3 protein. The repertoire consists of 350,000 to 450,000 distinct CDR3 sequences, with over 11% occurring once and the leading ten covering 25% to 30%. Sequencing was carried out using blood. These receptors all come from a man aged 45-65 years with Graves' ophthalmopathy.

This clonotype was seen only a few times. This rearrangement joins TRBV7-8 to TRBJ1-4, with 8 bases aligning to TRBD1. Germline V gene lookup returns CDR1 SGHVS and CDR2 FQNEAQ. The CDR3 has 18 amino acids. With 2 bases clipped from V and 8 bases from J, the junction kept 16 bases outside the gene matches. CDR3 sequence: CASSLIGRGRRSEEKLFF. In DNA form, the CDR3 reads TGTGCCAGCAGCTTAATAGGCAGGGGGCGCAGGAGTGAAGAAAAACTGTTTTTT.

This clonotype came up many times. The chain joins TRBV2 to TRBJ1-6; D gene ambiguous. This CDR3 region has 15 residues. Germline V gene sequence: CDR1 SNHLY, CDR2 FYNNEI. V was trimmed by 7 bases and J by 5 bases, leaving 15 bases between them. CDR3 bases: TGTGCCAGCAAGGAGAGTGGCGGTGATAATTCACCCCTCCACTTT. Protein sequence: CASKESGGDNSPLHF.

The chain is built from TRBV19 and TRBJ1-1; D not resolved. Germline CDR1 LNHDA, CDR2 SQIVND (reference sequence). The V end was cut by 3 bases, the J end by 2 bases, with 22 bases between. The CDR3 sequence is 18 residues long. CDR3 in DNA: TGTGCCAGTAGTATTTCTTCTTTGGGGAGTGCCTCAAACACTGAAGCTTTCTTT. Amino acid sequence: CASSISSLGSASNTEAFF. The variable domain in full, with the rest retrieved from reference TRBV19 and TRBJ1-1, is DGGITQSPKYLFRKEGQNVTLSCEQNLNHDAMYWYRQDPGQGLRLIYYSQIVNDFQKGDIAEGYSVSREKKESFPLTVTSAQKNPTAFYLCASSISSLGSASNTEAFFGQGTRLTVV.

This clonotype was seen at least ten times. The chain combines TRBV15 with TRBJ1-2; tentative D call: TRBD1 (6 bases). V shed 4 bases and J shed 6 bases, with 15 bases lying between them. The length of the CDR3 is 14 residues. CDR1 is LNHNV, CDR2 YYDKDF, per germline (reference sequence). The CDR3 DNA follows: TGTGCCACCAGCACTAGAGGGGGGTGGAATGGCTACACCTTC. Its protein product is CATSTRGGWNGYTF.

Here the CDR3 DNA reads TGTGCCAGCAGCTTAGCCCTGGCGGCTGAAGCTTTCTTT. Protein product: CASSLALAAEAFF. J is TRBJ1-1 and V is TRBV11-2; D gene ambiguous. This CDR3 spans 13 amino acids. V was shortened by 1 base and J by 6 bases, with 9 bases between the two germline ends. Germline V gives CDR1 SGHAT, CDR2 FQNNGV. Full variable domain (remainder filled in from reference TRBV11-2 and TRBJ1-1): EAGVAQSPRYKIIEKRQSVAFWCNPISGHATLYWYQQILGQGPKLLIQFQNNGVVDDSQLPKDRFSAERLKGVDSTLKIQPAKLEDSAVYLCASSLALAAEAFFGQGTRLTVV.

In this sample, this clonotype turned up many times. V usage is TRBV7-3 and J usage is TRBJ2-5; 9 positions match TRBD1. This CDR3 region has 13 residues. The V and J ends lost 5 bases and 5 bases, in that order; junction bases with no gene match: 3. Germline assignment: CDR1 SGHTA and CDR2 FQGTGA. CDR3 nucleotide sequence: TGTGCCAGCAGCAAAACAGGGGGCGAGACCCAGTACTTC. Amino acid sequence: CASSKTGGETQYF.

Concerning this clonotype: At one end the junction does not follow the germline gene, possibly because of a read error. The chain links TRBV7-2 to TRBJ2-7; TRBD2 aligns across 10 bases. Germline-derived CDR1 and CDR2 are SGHTA and FQGNSA. The CDR3 covers 16 residues. The CDR3 DNA is TGTGTCAGCAGCTTAGGTGTCGGGACTAGCGCGTACGAGCAGTACTTC. Protein product: CVSSLGVGTSAYEQYF.

In this sample, this clonotype turned up many times. The V and J genes are TRBV27 and TRBJ2-7, with D possibly being TRBD2 (6 bases). The CDR3 consists of 16 residues. Trimming pared 6 bases from V and 2 bases from J, leaving 20 bases between. Looked up from germline, CDR1 is MNHEY and CDR2 is SMNVEV (reference sequence). CDR3 protein: CASSPFSRLGPYEQYF. In DNA, the CDR3 is TGTGCCAGCAGCCCCTTTTCTAGACTAGGGCCCTACGAGCAGTACTTC.

This clonotype came up a few times. The chain is built from TRBV5-4 and TRBJ1-1; TRBD1 matches 9 bases. V dropped 5 bases and J dropped 1; count of bases not matched to a gene: 3. This CDR3 comprises 14 residues. Germline CDR1 SGHNT, CDR2 YYREEE (reference sequence). The CDR3 reads CASSWDRENTEAFF. The CDR3 bases are TGTGCCAGCAGTTGGGACAGGGAGAACACTGAAGCTTTCTTT.

This clonotype was detected a few times. The V and J genes are TRBV6-1 and TRBJ2-1; 8 nucleotides align to TRBD1. CDR1 and CDR2 (germline): MNHNS, SASEGT. The CDR3 contains 15 residues. The V gene end was trimmed by 1 base and the J gene end by 8 bases; junction bases not matched to a gene: 7. In DNA form, the CDR3 reads TGTGCCAGCAGTGAAGTGGCAGGGGGCCGGGATGAGCAGTTCTTC. The encoded protein is CASSEVAGGRDEQFF.

This clonotype was seen repeatedly, ten times or more. The chain carries TRBV5-1 and TRBJ2-3; TRBD2 agrees at 10 bases. The CDR3 loop spans 16 amino acids. Germline V gives CDR1 SGHRS, CDR2 YFSETQ. Trimming cost V 1 base and J 1 base; bases outside gene matches: 3. This CDR3 is CASSLPSGGGTDTQYF. The CDR3 region has the DNA TGCGCCAGCAGCTTGCCTAGCGGGGGCGGCACAGATACGCAGTATTTT. The whole variable domain, filled in from reference TRBV5-1 and TRBJ2-3, reads KAGVTQTPRYLIKTRGQQVTLSCSPISGHRSVSWYQQTPGQGLQFLFEYFSETQRNKGNFPGRFSGRQFSNSRSEMNVSTLELGDSALYLCASSLPSGGGTDTQYFGPGTRLTVL.

In this sample, this clonotype turned up a few times. For the CDR3, the DNA is TGTGCCAGCAGCCAAGGACGATTCCGGCAGACCGAAATTGAAGCTTTCTTT. Translated: CASSQGRFRQTEIEAFF. The gene calls are TRBV4-2 and TRBJ1-1; D not certain. CDR1 and CDR2 (germline): LGHNA, YNFKEQ. CDR3 size: 17 residues. Trimming left V 1 base short and J 7 bases short, with 22 bases between.

This chain links TRBV20-1 with TRBJ2-5; 11 bases fit TRBD2. This CDR3 spans 15 amino acids. Germline CDR1 is DFQATT and CDR2 is SNEGSKA (reference sequence). The CDR3 DNA reads TGCAGGCCTGGGACTAGCGGAAATACCCAAGAGACCCAGTACTTC. Amino acids: CRPGTSGNTQETQYF.

V gene TRBV9 combines with J gene TRBJ2-1, with 10 nucleotides matching TRBD2. There are 15 residues in the CDR3. V lost 2 bases, J lost 6 bases, and 5 bases stayed unmatched. Germline CDR1 reads SGDLS; CDR2 reads YYNGEE. Here the CDR3 reads CASSVSLAGANEQFF. In DNA, the CDR3 is TGTGCCAGCAGCGTCTCGCTAGCGGGAGCCAATGAGCAGTTCTTC.

At least ten counts were recorded for this clonotype. V and J are TRBV12-3 or TRBV12-4 and TRBJ2-5, with D possibly TRBD2 on 6 matching bases. V lost 5 bases and J lost 5, with 18 bases in between. The CDR3 spans 15 residues. CDR3 amino acids: CASSPEAGFGETQYF. CDR3 in DNA: TGTGCCAGCAGTCCCGAGGCGGGGTTCGGGGAGACCCAGTACTTC.

Note on this clonotype: This may come from a read error, since a much larger clone is one base off. This chain connects TRBV5-1 to TRBJ2-1; D possibly corresponds to TRBD2 (6 bases). CDR1 is SGHRS and CDR2 is YFSETQ in the germline V gene. The germline V and J ends were trimmed by 0 bases and 9 bases, with 13 bases remaining between them. The CDR3 consists of 14 residues. The chain's CDR3 is CASSLVGSSGEQFF. In DNA, the CDR3 is TGCGCCAGCAGCTTGGTCGGGAGTTCGGGTGAGCAGTTCTTC.

The V and J genes are TRBV4-1 and TRBJ2-1, with 11 bases identical to TRBD2. CDR1 and CDR2 (germline): MGHRA, YSYEKL. This CDR3 spans 14 amino acids. V lost 7 bases and J lost 6; bases outside the gene matches: 5. The CDR3: CASKTSGSPNEQFF. In DNA, the CDR3 is TGCGCCAGCAAAACTAGCGGGAGTCCCAATGAGCAGTTCTTC.

The chain recombines TRBV2 with TRBJ2-5; 12 bases are a match to TRBD2. CDR1 and CDR2 from the germline V gene are SNHLY and FYNNEI. V trimming: 3 bases; J trimming: 0 bases; junction bases outside the gene matches: 2. The CDR3 runs 16 residues. The CDR3 loop reads CASSDTSGRYQETQYF. The DNA of the CDR3 is TGTGCCAGCAGTGATACTAGCGGGAGGTACCAAGAGACCCAGTACTTC.

This clonotype was recorded many times. The V gene is TRBV28, the J gene TRBJ1-5; 8 bases agree with TRBD1. Germline CDR1 MDHEN, CDR2 SYDVKM. The CDR3 has 15 residues. J gave up 0 bases and V 4 bases, and 2 bases lay outside the gene matches. The CDR3 is CASSSGGFSNQPQHF. The DNA for the CDR3 is TGTGCCAGCAGTTCAGGGGGCTTTAGCAATCAGCCCCAGCATTTT.

A note on this clonotype: This clone may be a read error of a much larger clone one base away. The V call is TRBV7-2, the J call TRBJ2-5, with D perhaps matching TRBD1 (5 bases). The CDR3 consists of 12 residues. Germline V gives CDR1 SGHTA, CDR2 FQGNSA. This chain's CDR3 is CASSPARQTRYF. The CDR3 DNA reads TGTGCCAGCAGCCCCGCGAGACAGACCCGGTACTTC. Complete variable domain (other parts from reference TRBV7-2 and TRBJ2-5): GAGVSQSPSNKVTEKGKDVELRCDPISGHTALYWYRQSLGQGLEFLIYFQGNSAPDKSGLPSDRFSAERTGGSVSTLTIQRTQQEDSAVYLCASSPARQTRYFGPGTRLLVL.

The chain combines TRBV29-1 with TRBJ1-1; the D is unclear. The CDR3 is 13 residues long. CDR1 SQVTM and CDR2 ANQGSEA come from the germline V gene. V was shortened by 4 bases and J by 5 bases, with 14 bases between the two germline ends. CDR3 residues: CSVVVGRRTEAFF. Written as DNA, the CDR3 is TGCAGCGTTGTAGTGGGCAGGAGAACTGAAGCTTTCTTT.

This clonotype was seen ten or more times. V gene TRBV5-6 combines with J gene TRBJ1-5; D gene uncertain. The CDR3 totals 14 residues. From germline, CDR1 is SGHDT and CDR2 YYEEEE. The V end was cut by 1 base, the J end by 4 bases, with 9 bases between. In DNA, the CDR3 is TGTGCCAGCAGCTTGTGGTTGGCAAATCAGCCCCAGCATTTT. Its protein is CASSLWLANQPQHF.